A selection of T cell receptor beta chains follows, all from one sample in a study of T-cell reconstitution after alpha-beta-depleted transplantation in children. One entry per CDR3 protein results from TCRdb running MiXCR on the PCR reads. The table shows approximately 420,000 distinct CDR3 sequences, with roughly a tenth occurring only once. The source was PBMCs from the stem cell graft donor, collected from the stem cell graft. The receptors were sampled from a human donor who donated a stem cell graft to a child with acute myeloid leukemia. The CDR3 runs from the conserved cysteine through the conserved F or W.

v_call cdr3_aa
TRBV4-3 CASSQEDSGSYEQYF
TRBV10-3 CAISGPQGSASTDTQYF
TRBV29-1 CSVVVGLNEQFF
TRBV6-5 CASSYSGAREQFF
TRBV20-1 CSVSGGLAGFSSYNEQFF
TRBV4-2 CASSQELAGPFEYNEQFF
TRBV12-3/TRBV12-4 CASSPTASGTVRTQYF
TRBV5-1 CASSLGQGGDTQYF
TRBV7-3 CASSLTQASGRNEQFF
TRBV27 CASSLQGARTNEKLFF
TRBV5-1 CASAGTAPNTGELFF
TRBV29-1 CSVARTISYNEQFF
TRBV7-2 CASSRRLAGGRSGELFF
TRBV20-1 CSATARGQGYTGELFF
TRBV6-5 CASSYSGVRTDTQYF
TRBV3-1 CASSQELWGAPGSYSYNEQFF
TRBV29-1 CSAFLAGVGEQYF
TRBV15 CATSRDKGPDTQYF
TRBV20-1 CSASSGSFYEQYF
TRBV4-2 CASSQDADDDSNTEAFF
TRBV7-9 CASSLSATYEQYF
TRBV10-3 CAISPGQGIGRNTGELFF
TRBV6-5 CASSYLQDTEAFF
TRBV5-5 CASSLTDYMGNQPQHF
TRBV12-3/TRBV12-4 CASSLTGRKEKLFF
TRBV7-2 CASSPSQARSSYEQYF
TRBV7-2 CASSLAPGALTDTQYF
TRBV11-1 CASSPSVRGGIAYNEQFF
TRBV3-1 CASSPGGDHGYTF
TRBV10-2 CASSEGRDSNQPQHF
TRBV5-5 CASSLAGRRGTDTQYF
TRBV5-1 CASSLDRFGDYGYTF
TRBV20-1 CSASPSGSSYEQYF
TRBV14 CASSRGGYNEQFF
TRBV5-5 CASSNEQETQYF
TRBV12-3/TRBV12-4 CASSSSPPNYGHTF
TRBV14 CASSQAGSGIYGYTF
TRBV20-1 CSARDPKRDLDTQYF
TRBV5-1 CASSLSGGRSNEQFF
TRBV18 CASSPPQGASYNEQFF
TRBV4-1 CASSQEGGGSNQPQHF
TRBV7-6 CASSLGLAGGPGELFF
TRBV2 CASRSRDARSPLHF
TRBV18 CASSPLEGGAEAFF
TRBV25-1 CASNHGETQYF
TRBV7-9 CASSLAGGSQPQHF
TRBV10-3 CAISESNEQYF
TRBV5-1 CASSMDLRTGPETQYF
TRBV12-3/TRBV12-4 CASSMTGGSTDTQYF
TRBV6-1 CASSKRTMGQETQYF